This TCR beta chain is drawn from a study of T cells in Graves' hyperthyroidism and ophthalmopathy. At least ten counts were recorded for this clonotype. The length of the CDR3 is 18 residues. Germline trimming cut 3 bases from V and 0 bases from J; bases unmatched to any gene: 9. Germline V CDR1 and CDR2: WSHSY, SAAADI. Researchers amplified the TCR beta CDR3 regions from RNA transcripts. HTBI primers were used for first-round RT-PCR of the TCR CDR3. TCRdb reprocessed the multiplex PCR reads with MiXCR, giving one entry per CDR3 protein. Here the sample spans hundreds of thousands of distinct CDR3 sequences, 12% to 15% being singletons.

The chain combines TRBV10-2 with TRBJ2-2; TRBD2 aligns across 8 bases. The clonotype comes from a woman aged 18-29 years with Graves' hyperthyroidism. The sample consisted of blood. DNA of the CDR3: TGCGCCAGCAGTGATATCGGCGGGGGGCTTCCGAACACCGGGGAGCTGTTTTTT. Protein sequence: CASSDIGGGLPNTGELFF.